These 31 T cell receptor delta chains were all obtained from the same sample, sequenced in a study of human gamma delta and Vdelta1 T cells. TCRdb fed the PCR reads to CATT. The sample includes some 13,000 delta-chain clones, over 40% seen only once; the top ten take about 1.6%. Antigens of these TCRs are unknown. The material sequenced was Vdelta1 gamma-delta T cells from blood grown in culture (DOT cells). These TCRs come from a human donor in good health.

The rearrangement joins TRDV1 to TRDJ1; D may correspond to TRDD2 or TRDD3 (5 bases each). Per germline, CDR1 TSWWSYY and CDR2 QGS. The ends were cut back, 2 bases at V and 0 bases at J, with 22 bases in the middle. The CDR3 consists of 19 residues. The CDR3: CALGESRLPGLQYTDKLIF. In DNA form, the CDR3 reads TGTGCTCTTGGGGAATCAAGGCTTCCGGGATTACAATACACCGATAAACTCATCTTT.

This clone showed up just a few times. This chain joins TRDV1 and TRDJ1; TRDD3 agrees at 13 bases. Germline V gene data show CDR1 as TSWWSYY and CDR2 as QGS. With 0 bases clipped from V and 2 bases from J, the junction kept 9 bases outside the gene matches. The CDR3 is 19 amino acids. The DNA for the CDR3 is TGTGCTCTTGGGGAACTTCCTACTGGGGGATACGTGTTAACCGATAAACTCATCTTT. As protein: CALGELPTGGYVLTDKLIF.

This chain links TRDV1 with TRDJ1; D is possibly TRDD3 (7 bases). Trimming removed 0 bases from V and 1 base from J, with 42 bases in between. The CDR3 loop spans 26 amino acids. The germline gives CDR1 TSWWSYY, CDR2 QGS. The CDR3 reads CALGELISLPTSGGWKVREVTDKLIF. The CDR3 nucleotides are TGTGCTCTTGGGGAACTGATCAGCCTTCCGACATCAGGGGGATGGAAAGTCAGGGAGGTCACCGATAAACTCATCTTT.

The V and J genes are TRDV1 and TRDJ1, with 7 bases matching TRDD3. The trim removed 4 bases at V and 8 bases at J, leaving 25 bases unmatched. The germline V gene has CDR1 TSWWSYY and CDR2 QGS. The CDR3 length is 19 residues. The CDR3 loop is CALGGLLPKCTGESLKLIF. CDR3 coding DNA: TGTGCTCTTGGGGGATTACTTCCAAAGTGCACTGGGGAGAGTTTAAAACTCATCTTT.

This clone was observed a handful of times. The chain employs TRDV1 and TRDJ1; 7 bases agree with TRDD3. The germline gives CDR1 TSWWSYY, CDR2 QGS. Unmatched junction bases numbered 21, after V lost 3 bases and J lost 2 bases. The CDR3 loop spans 20 amino acids. CDR3 in DNA: TGTGCTCTTGGGGAGAAATCCCCCAACTCGGGGGATTCAGCGACCGATAAACTCATCTTT. Amino acid sequence: CALGEKSPNSGDSATDKLIF.

This clone was observed a handful of times. The rearrangement joins TRDV1 to TRDJ1, with unresolved D. With 2 bases removed from V and 8 bases from J, the gap between germline ends came to 15 bases. This CDR3 has 14 residues. The germline gives CDR1 TSWWSYY, CDR2 QGS. DNA of the CDR3: TGTGCTCTTGGGGAAGGAAGGTCTACGCCCAAACTCATCTTT. Translation: CALGEGRSTPKLIF.

This sequence joins TRDV1 and TRDJ1, with D possibly being TRDD3 (6 bases). Per germline, CDR1 TSWWSYY and CDR2 QGS. The CDR3 runs 17 residues. Between the trimmed V and J ends, which lost 1 base and 1 base, there was a span of 16 bases. CDR3 sequence: CALGEPSGENGTDKLIF. The CDR3 bases are TGTGCTCTTGGGGAACCTTCGGGGGAAAATGGCACCGATAAACTCATCTTT.

This sequence joins TRDV1 and TRDJ1, with TRDD2 matching 9 bases. The CDR3 extends over 23 amino acids. The germline V gene has CDR1 TSWWSYY and CDR2 QGS. J gave up 0 bases and V 3 bases, and 26 bases lay outside the gene matches. As DNA, the CDR3 is TGTGCTCTTGGGGAGATCCTTCCTACGGGTCGGAGGCTGGGGGTCCTGTACACCGATAAACTCATCTTT. Its protein product is CALGEILPTGRRLGVLYTDKLIF.

The chain couples TRDV1 to TRDJ1, with TRDD3 matching 7 bases. The CDR3 is made up of 13 amino acids. The germline V gene encodes CDR1 TSWWSYY and CDR2 QGS. The V segment lost 3 bases and the J segment 5 bases; nucleotides outside the gene matches: 3. The CDR3 nucleotides read TGTGCTCTTGGGGATACTGGGGTAGATAAACTCATCTTT. Amino acids: CALGDTGVDKLIF.

By share, this clone ranks as medium-sized. Additional DNA sequences in this sample encode the identical CDR3. This chain links TRDV1 with TRDJ1; D is possibly TRDD2 or TRDD3 (6 bases each). The length of the CDR3 is 27 residues. In germline, CDR1 is TSWWSYY, CDR2 QGS. Trimming shortened V by 5 bases and J by 0 bases, and 49 bases separated the two germline ends. The CDR3 DNA reads TGTGCTCTTGGGACCGGAGGCCTTCCCAACGGGTGTGGCCCGTGGTACCCGGGGGAGATTTACACCGATAAACTCATCTTT. This sequence encodes CALGTGGLPNGCGPWYPGEIYTDKLIF.

This clone was picked up a small number of times. This sequence joins TRDV1 and TRDJ1; TRDD3 matches 10 bases. There are 18 residues in the CDR3. Germline lookup yields CDR1 TSWWSYY and CDR2 QGS. The trim removed 2 bases at V and 0 bases at J, leaving 9 bases unmatched. The CDR3 spells CALGERATGGLYTDKLIF. CDR3 DNA: TGTGCTCTTGGGGAAAGGGCTACTGGGGGATTGTACACCGATAAACTCATCTTT.

This clone was seen a single time. V and J are TRDV1 and TRDJ1, with 7 positions matching TRDD2. Germline trimming cut 0 bases from V and 3 bases from J; bases unmatched to any gene: 25. Germline V gene sequence: CDR1 TSWWSYY, CDR2 QGS. CDR3 size: 22 residues. The DNA for the CDR3 is TGTGCTCTTGGGGAACTAGATTCCTTCCTTATCATACGGGAGTCTAACGCCGATAAACTCATCTTT. Amino acid sequence: CALGELDSFLIIRESNADKLIF.

This clone is a singleton in its sample. V gene TRDV1 combines with J gene TRDJ1; 13 bases match TRDD3. Germline V lookup: CDR1 TSWWSYY, CDR2 QGS. With 0 bases clipped from V and 10 bases from J, the junction kept 32 bases outside the gene matches. The CDR3 runs to 24 residues. The CDR3, as DNA: TGTGCTCTTGGGGAACTAGTAGGGCCTGCCGTACCTGTACTGGGGGATACGCCCTCTCGCAGACTCATCTTT. Encoded protein: CALGELVGPAVPVLGDTPSRRLIF.

The chain combines TRDV1 with TRDJ1, with a tentative D call TRDD2 (9 bases). V was pared by 0 bases and J by 0 bases, with 29 bases between. The length of the CDR3 is 22 residues. Germline V gene data show CDR1 as TSWWSYY and CDR2 as QGS. The CDR3 reads CALGELLHLPTAGGQYTDKLIF. CDR3 in DNA: TGTGCTCTTGGGGAACTTCTCCACCTTCCTACTGCTGGGGGACAGTACACCGATAAACTCATCTTT.

The chain carries TRDV1 and TRDJ1; the match to TRDD3 covers 9 bases. V lost 3 bases to trimming and J lost 4 bases; unmatched junction nucleotides: 21. The CDR3 is made up of 20 amino acids. CDR1 TSWWSYY and CDR2 QGS come from the germline V gene. CDR3 protein: CALGDHPPGLGDMENDKLIF. In nucleotides, the CDR3 is TGTGCTCTTGGGGACCACCCACCGGGACTGGGGGACATGGAGAACGATAAACTCATCTTT.

This clone is labeled as medium-sized (0.01 to 0.1%). The chain combines TRDV1 with TRDJ1; tentatively, D is TRDD2 or TRDD3 (5 bases each). Germline CDR1 is TSWWSYY and CDR2 is QGS. The CDR3 spans 25 residues. The V end was cut by 0 bases, the J end by 0 bases, with 38 bases between. The CDR3: CALGELGRPFPPVIHLPKYTDKLIF. The CDR3 nucleotides are TGTGCTCTTGGGGAACTTGGAAGACCGTTCCCCCCGGTGATACACCTACCTAAGTACACCGATAAACTCATCTTT.

V usage is TRDV1 and J usage is TRDJ1; the D gene could be TRDD2 or TRDD3 (7 bases each). CDR1 and CDR2 from the germline V gene are TSWWSYY and QGS. Trimming shortened V by 0 bases and J by 6 bases, and 35 bases separated the two germline ends. The CDR3 length is 22 residues. The CDR3 DNA reads TGTGCTCTTGGGGAACTCCGAGTTTACCTTCCTGATGGGCTACTGGGGATCCATAAACTCATCTTT. This encodes CALGELRVYLPDGLLGIHKLIF.

The chain combines TRDV1 with TRDJ1; 12 bases are shared with TRDD3. Germline V lookup: CDR1 TSWWSYY, CDR2 QGS. The CDR3 has 16 amino acids. V lost 5 bases and J lost 8; bases outside the gene matches: 12. This chain's CDR3 is CALGRSRTGGYLKLIF. The CDR3 DNA sequence: TGTGCTCTTGGGAGGTCCCGTACTGGGGGATACTTGAAACTCATCTTT.

As regards this clone: Other DNA sequences in the sample encode the same CDR3. The chain employs TRDV1 and TRDJ1; D unclear. The CDR3 has 18 residues. Germline V gene lookup returns CDR1 TSWWSYY and CDR2 QGS. Trimming removed 4 bases from V and 7 bases from J, with 28 bases in between. The CDR3, as DNA: TGTGCTCTTGGGGGAACGTTGCCCCTAGGGCCCCGGACGGGTAAACTCATCTTT. Its translation is CALGGTLPLGPRTGKLIF.

In this sample, this clone turned up a few times. The chain carries TRDV1 and TRDJ1; 13 nucleotides match TRDD3. The ends lost 0 bases at V and 1 base at J; junction bases unmatched: 20. Germline assignment: CDR1 TSWWSYY and CDR2 QGS. The CDR3 is 23 amino acids. DNA for the CDR3: TGTGCTCTTGGGGAACTAGCTAGTTCCTACAACCGACTGGGGGATACGCGCACCGATAAACTCATCTTT. Amino acid sequence: CALGELASSYNRLGDTRTDKLIF.

This chain links TRDV1 with TRDJ1; weak D call: TRDD2 (9 bases). From germline, CDR1 is TSWWSYY and CDR2 QGS. The CDR3 is made up of 20 amino acids. V was shortened by 5 bases and J by 0 bases, with 28 bases between the two germline ends. In DNA, the CDR3 is TGTGCTCTTGGGTCCTTCCTACGGACTGGGGGCCCGAGGTACACCGATAAACTCATCTTT. It encodes CALGSFLRTGGPRYTDKLIF.

V usage is TRDV1 and J usage is TRDJ1, with TRDD3 matching 8 bases. Germline-derived CDR1 and CDR2 are TSWWSYY and QGS. This CDR3 is built from 19 residues. After removal of 0 bases from V and 0 bases from J, the junction contained 12 bases not matched to a gene. CDR3 nucleotide sequence: TGTGCTCTTGGGGAACTTTTTGGGGGGATAATTGCTGACACCGATAAACTCATCTTT. It translates to CALGELFGGIIADTDKLIF.

There are a few counts of this clone. The chain links TRDV1 to TRDJ1; weak D call: TRDD2 (8 bases). V lost 3 bases, J lost 3 bases, and 20 bases lay in between. Germline CDR1 is TSWWSYY and CDR2 is QGS. This CDR3 is 17 amino acids long. DNA of the CDR3: TGTGCTCTTGGGGAGAGGCTTCCTACGGGGATAGCCGATAAACTCATCTTT. It encodes CALGERLPTGIADKLIF.

The chain links TRDV1 to TRDJ1, with TRDD3 identical over 13 bases. Germline V gene lookup returns CDR1 TSWWSYY and CDR2 QGS. The J segment lost 2 bases and the V segment lost 1 base, leaving 19 bases of the junction unmatched. The CDR3 loop spans 22 amino acids. The CDR3 sequence is CALGERLRPRTGGYAGTDKLIF. The CDR3 coding sequence is TGTGCTCTTGGGGAACGCTTAAGGCCCCGTACTGGGGGATACGCTGGTACCGATAAACTCATCTTT.

V usage is TRDV1 and J usage is TRDJ1, with 9 bases fitting TRDD3. In germline, CDR1 is TSWWSYY, CDR2 QGS. This CDR3 comprises 20 residues. V was clipped by 3 bases and J by 4 bases; unmatched bases: 21. This CDR3 is CALGDHKAFPLLLGDDKLIF. The CDR3 nucleotides read TGTGCTCTTGGGGATCATAAGGCCTTCCCTTTATTACTGGGGGACGATAAACTCATCTTT.

This clone occurred a few times. The chain joins TRDV1 to TRDJ1, with 9 bases fitting TRDD3. This CDR3 comprises 18 residues. V dropped 0 bases and J dropped 3; count of bases not matched to a gene: 11. CDR1 is TSWWSYY, CDR2 QGS, per germline. CDR3 DNA: TGTGCTCTTGGGGAACTAGACTCCTGGGCTGGGGGATCCGATAAACTCATCTTT. Encoded protein: CALGELDSWAGGSDKLIF.

This chain links TRDV1 with TRDJ1, with TRDD3 matching 10 bases. The V and J ends lost 6 bases and 6 bases, in that order; junction bases with no gene match: 13. In germline, CDR1 is TSWWSYY, CDR2 QGS. There are 16 residues in the CDR3. The CDR3 loop is CALGDGGTGGCHKLIF. The CDR3 DNA sequence: TGTGCTCTTGGCGATGGGGGAACTGGGGGATGTCATAAACTCATCTTT.

This clone was seen only a few times. V and J are TRDV1 and TRDJ1; 10 bases align to TRDD3. The V and J ends lost 5 bases and 1 base, in that order; junction bases with no gene match: 22. The CDR3 contains 21 residues. The germline CDR1 and CDR2 sequences are TSWWSYY and QGS. For the CDR3, the DNA is TGTGCTCTTGGGAAAAAATTTCCTACGTCCTGGGGGATAGTGGGCACCGATAAACTCATCTTT. Its protein product is CALGKKFPTSWGIVGTDKLIF.

In this sample, this clone turned up once. The rearrangement uses TRDV1 and TRDJ1; tentatively, D is TRDD3 (6 bases). V was clipped by 1 base and J by 0 bases, with 24 bases between them. Germline V gives CDR1 TSWWSYY, CDR2 QGS. CDR3 length equals 20 residues. DNA of the CDR3: TGTGCTCTTGGGGAACCTGAACCGAGGGGGGAAAGTCCGTACACCGATAAACTCATCTTT. Its protein product is CALGEPEPRGESPYTDKLIF.

This clone was recorded only once. The chain links TRDV1 to TRDJ1; 10 positions agree with TRDD3. The CDR3 totals 25 residues. Germline V gives CDR1 TSWWSYY, CDR2 QGS. Trimming at V came to 1 base and at J to 0 bases, leaving 29 bases not matched to a gene. In DNA form, the CDR3 reads TGTGCTCTTGGGGAACGACGTACGGTAACTTGGGGGATACCCAGGCCGGACCGGTACACCGATAAACTCATCTTT. The encoded protein is CALGERRTVTWGIPRPDRYTDKLIF.

The rearrangement joins TRDV1 to TRDJ1, with 12 positions matching TRDD3. In germline, CDR1 is TSWWSYY, CDR2 QGS. The CDR3 length is 21 residues. With 2 bases clipped from V and 4 bases from J, the junction kept 20 bases outside the gene matches. CDR3 nucleotide sequence: TGTGCTCTTGGGGAAACTCCTCCCAAACGGTACTGGGGGATACATGACGATAAACTCATCTTT. Protein sequence: CALGETPPKRYWGIHDDKLIF.